These T cell receptor beta chains were read from a single sample in a study of early T cells in non-severe SARS-CoV-2 infection. TCRdb analysed the 5' RACE reads with MiXCR anew, one entry per CDR3 protein. Here the sample spans tens of thousands of distinct CDR3 sequences, less than 15% being singletons. The sequenced sample was whole blood. The source of these receptors is an adult who was a healthcare worker with PCR-confirmed SARS-CoV-2 infection or an uninfected control (not recorded which). Each CDR3 is given with its conserved first and last residue. Fields, in order: J gene, D gene, V gene, clone size, CDR3 protein, CDR3 DNA. The D gene is left open where the match is weak. A row's size may be missing; if present it is once, few, many or a size class.

J: TRBJ2-2
D: .
V: TRBV19
size: many
CDR3: CARGEQEVATGELFF
DNA: TGTGCCAGAGGGGAACAGGAGGTTGCCACCGGGGAGCTGTTTTTT

J: TRBJ1-2
D: .
V: TRBV29-1
size: many
CDR3: CSVDLRERNYGYTF
DNA: TGCAGCGTAGATTTGCGGGAACGCAACTATGGCTACACCTTC

J: TRBJ1-1
D: .
V: TRBV29-1
size: many
CDR3: CSVAPGWGMNTEAFF
DNA: TGCAGCGTTGCGCCGGGTTGGGGGATGAACACTGAAGCTTTCTTT

J: TRBJ1-2
D: TRBD1
V: TRBV4-2
size: .
CDR3: CASSQGGQGGFNYGYTF
DNA: TGTGCCAGCAGCCAAGGGGGACAGGGCGGATTTAACTATGGCTACACCTTC

J: TRBJ2-3
D: .
V: TRBV11-2
size: many
CDR3: CASSQRVTGTDTQYF
DNA: TGTGCCAGCAGCCAAAGGGTCACTGGCACAGATACGCAGTATTTT

J: TRBJ2-3
D: TRBD2
V: TRBV2
size: few
CDR3: CASSGTSGTDTQYF
DNA: TGTGCCAGCAGCGGGACTAGCGGGACAGATACGCAGTATTTT

J: TRBJ2-5
D: .
V: TRBV28
size: many
CDR3: CASSLSKGSEAKTQYF
DNA: TGTGCCAGCAGTTTATCGAAGGGGTCCGAGGCGAAGACCCAGTACTTC

J: TRBJ2-3
D: .
V: TRBV10-3
size: few
CDR3: CAIGYRDGDTQYF
DNA: TGTGCCATCGGATACAGGGACGGAGATACGCAGTATTTT

J: TRBJ1-2
D: .
V: TRBV20-1
size: many
CDR3: CSAREGQQGRGHGYTF
DNA: TGCAGTGCTAGGGAGGGGCAACAGGGTCGGGGGCATGGCTACACCTTC

J: TRBJ1-1
D: .
V: TRBV30
size: many
CDR3: CAWRTEPRPNTEAFF
DNA: TGTGCCTGGCGAACTGAACCACGACCGAACACTGAAGCTTTCTTT

J: TRBJ2-2
D: TRBD1
V: TRBV4-1
size: few
CDR3: CASSRMGRDRRTGELFF
DNA: TGCGCCAGCAGCCGGATGGGCCGGGACAGGCGTACCGGGGAGCTGTTTTTT

J: TRBJ1-6
D: .
V: TRBV9
size: .
CDR3: CASSVRPLNSPLHF
DNA: TGTGCCAGCAGCGTACGTCCGCTGAATTCACCCCTCCACTTT

J: TRBJ2-1
D: TRBD2
V: TRBV6-5
size: many
CDR3: CASRKGLADYNEQFF
DNA: TGTGCCAGCAGAAAGGGACTAGCGGACTACAATGAGCAGTTCTTC

J: TRBJ2-7
D: .
V: TRBV7-2
size: few
CDR3: CASSQETSIHEQYF
DNA: TGTGCCAGCAGCCAAGAGACAAGTATCCACGAGCAGTACTTC

J: TRBJ1-6
D: .
V: TRBV5-1
size: .
CDR3: CASSSRDRSLGSLHF
DNA: TGCGCCAGCAGTTCAAGAGACAGGAGCCTAGGATCCCTCCACTTT

J: TRBJ1-5
D: .
V: TRBV12-3/TRBV12-4
size: .
CDR3: CASNRGSGEQPQHF
DNA: TGTGCCAGCAATCGGGGCAGCGGCGAGCAGCCCCAGCATTTT

J: TRBJ1-1
D: TRBD1
V: TRBV5-6
size: many
CDR3: CASSFRTGSQAFF
DNA: TGTGCCAGCAGCTTCCGGACAGGATCGCAAGCTTTCTTT

J: TRBJ1-3
D: .
V: TRBV28
size: few
CDR3: CASSLSKDTIYF
DNA: TGTGCCAGCAGCCTGTCGAAGGACACCATATATTTT

J: TRBJ1-2
D: .
V: TRBV12-3/TRBV12-4
size: many
CDR3: CASSLADAFDYGYTF
DNA: TGTGCCAGCAGTTTAGCGGACGCTTTTGACTATGGCTACACCTTC

J: TRBJ2-7
D: .
V: TRBV20-1
size: few
CDR3: CSAPSFQGSPYEQYF
DNA: TGCAGTGCTCCCTCGTTCCAGGGGTCCCCCTACGAGCAGTACTTC

J: TRBJ2-1
D: TRBD2
V: TRBV29-1
size: many
CDR3: CSGTMRSSGRAGEFF
DNA: TGCAGCGGGACCATGAGGTCTAGCGGGAGGGCCGGTGAGTTCTTC

J: TRBJ1-2
D: .
V: TRBV5-1
size: .
CDR3: CASSLDPGPNYGYTF
DNA: TGCGCCAGCAGCTTGGACCCAGGGCCTAACTATGGCTACACCTTC

J: TRBJ1-2
D: .
V: TRBV2
size: few
CDR3: CAGTVGRGYTF
DNA: TGTGCCGGTACCGTTGGACGGGGCTACACCTTC

J: TRBJ1-5
D: .
V: TRBV3-1
size: .
CDR3: CASSQRGNSNQPQHF
DNA: TGTGCCAGCAGCCAGAGGGGGAATAGCAATCAGCCCCAGCATTTT

J: TRBJ1-1
D: .
V: TRBV29-1
size: many
CDR3: CSVETRLMNTEAFF
DNA: TGCAGCGTTGAAACCCGGTTGATGAACACTGAAGCTTTCTTT

J: TRBJ1-2
D: .
V: TRBV29-1
size: .
CDR3: CSVVVGNYGYTF
DNA: TGCAGCGTTGTTGTCGGAAACTATGGCTACACCTTC

J: TRBJ2-1
D: TRBD2
V: TRBV18
size: few
CDR3: CASSPPLAGADEQFF
DNA: TGTGCCAGCTCACCACCCCTAGCGGGAGCGGATGAGCAGTTCTTC

J: TRBJ1-1
D: .
V: TRBV15
size: .
CDR3: CATSTLNTEAFF
DNA: TGTGCCACCAGCACGTTGAACACTGAAGCTTTCTTT

J: TRBJ2-7
D: TRBD1
V: TRBV2
size: .
CDR3: CASRTRQGNYEQYF
DNA: TGTGCCAGCCGGACGAGACAGGGTAATTACGAGCAGTACTTC

J: TRBJ1-2
D: .
V: TRBV18
size: many
CDR3: CASSPPGRGYTF
DNA: TGTGCCAGCTCACCACCGGGCCGTGGCTACACCTTC

J: TRBJ2-1
D: .
V: TRBV11-2
size: many
CDR3: CASSLVLGSRYNEQFF
DNA: TGTGCCAGCAGCTTAGTCTTGGGGTCGCGCTACAATGAGCAGTTCTTC

J: TRBJ2-5
D: .
V: TRBV4-1
size: many
CDR3: CASSQWGSQETQYF
DNA: TGCGCCAGCAGCCAATGGGGGTCCCAAGAGACCCAGTACTTC

J: TRBJ2-3
D: .
V: TRBV27
size: few
CDR3: CASSAPNGAATQYF
DNA: TGTGCCAGCAGTGCACCGAACGGGGCAGCTACGCAGTATTTT

J: TRBJ1-1
D: TRBD1
V: TRBV20-1
size: many
CDR3: CSATGQGLSTEAFF
DNA: TGCAGTGCTACGGGACAGGGGTTGAGTACTGAAGCTTTCTTT

J: TRBJ1-2
D: TRBD1
V: TRBV29-1
size: few
CDR3: CSAVPGQGGYGYTF
DNA: TGCAGCGCCGTCCCGGGACAGGGAGGCTATGGCTACACCTTC

J: TRBJ2-3
D: .
V: TRBV27
size: few
CDR3: CASSLSRPSTDTQYF
DNA: TGTGCCAGCAGTTTATCGAGGCCTAGCACAGATACGCAGTATTTT

J: TRBJ1-6
D: TRBD1
V: TRBV27
size: .
CDR3: CASSLSTGGSPLHF
DNA: TGTGCCAGCAGTTTATCAACAGGGGGTTCACCCCTCCACTTT

J: TRBJ2-5
D: TRBD1
V: TRBV20-1
size: many
CDR3: CSARDRTGGETQYF
DNA: TGCAGTGCTAGAGACCGGACAGGTGGTGAGACCCAGTACTTC

J: TRBJ1-3
D: .
V: TRBV11-1
size: many
CDR3: CASSPQGLPGNTIYF
DNA: TGTGCCAGCAGCCCACAGGGACTACCTGGAAACACCATATATTTT

J: TRBJ1-3
D: .
V: TRBV5-1
size: many
CDR3: CASRRQESGNTIYF
DNA: TGCGCCAGCAGAAGGCAGGAGTCTGGAAACACCATATATTTT

J: TRBJ2-1
D: .
V: TRBV19
size: many
CDR3: CASSIRPALEQFF
DNA: TGTGCCAGTAGTATTAGGCCTGCCCTAGAGCAGTTCTTC

J: TRBJ2-4
D: .
V: TRBV29-1
size: many
CDR3: CSVEGSREDAKNIQYF
DNA: TGCAGCGTTGAAGGGTCCAGGGAGGATGCCAAAAACATTCAGTACTTC

J: TRBJ2-1
D: TRBD1
V: TRBV5-1
size: many
CDR3: CASSPVTGADEQFF
DNA: TGCGCCAGCAGCCCTGTAACAGGGGCCGATGAGCAGTTCTTC

J: TRBJ2-6
D: .
V: TRBV7-9
size: few
CDR3: CASSWTDSPYSGANVLTF
DNA: TGTGCCAGCAGCTGGACGGACAGCCCTTACTCTGGGGCCAACGTCCTGACTTTC

J: TRBJ1-1
D: .
V: TRBV3-1
size: few
CDR3: CASSQGLGEAFF
DNA: TGTGCCAGCAGCCAGGGACTTGGTGAAGCTTTCTTT

J: TRBJ2-3
D: .
V: TRBV2
size: .
CDR3: CASSARTDTQYF
DNA: TGTGCCAGCAGTGCACGGACAGATACGCAGTATTTT

J: TRBJ2-6
D: .
V: TRBV7-9
size: few
CDR3: CASSLGLFDSGANVLTF
DNA: TGTGCCAGCAGCTTAGGGCTGTTTGACTCTGGGGCCAACGTCCTGACTTTC

J: TRBJ2-7
D: TRBD1
V: TRBV5-1
size: .
CDR3: CASSGGTGNYEQYF
DNA: TGCGCCAGCAGCGGAGGGACAGGGAACTACGAGCAGTACTTC

J: TRBJ2-2
D: TRBD2
V: TRBV6-5
size: .
CDR3: CASRAGANTGELFF
DNA: TGTGCCAGCAGAGCGGGAGCGAACACCGGGGAGCTGTTTTTT

J: TRBJ1-5
D: .
V: TRBV20-1
size: once
CDR3: CSARSGLINQPQHF
DNA: TGCAGTGCTAGATCTGGACTGATCAATCAGCCCCAGCATTTT

J: TRBJ2-5
D: TRBD2
V: TRBV20-1
size: many
CDR3: CSARDLRTSGGLEETQYF
DNA: TGCAGTGCTAGAGATCTGCGGACTAGCGGGGGGCTGGAGGAGACCCAGTACTTC

J: TRBJ2-3
D: .
V: TRBV6-5
size: few
CDR3: CASSYSRQGTDTQYF
DNA: TGTGCCAGCAGTTACTCGAGGCAGGGCACAGATACGCAGTATTTT

J: TRBJ1-1
D: .
V: TRBV28
size: few
CDR3: CASSSTGTQKAFF
DNA: TGTGCCAGCAGTTCTACCGGGACTCAAAAAGCTTTCTTT

J: TRBJ1-5
D: TRBD1
V: TRBV20-1
size: .
CDR3: CSARPLGTASNQPQHF
DNA: TGCAGTGCTAGACCGCTTGGGACAGCCAGCAATCAGCCCCAGCATTTT

J: TRBJ2-2
D: TRBD1
V: TRBV12-3/TRBV12-4
size: few
CDR3: CASRVQGSNTGELFF
DNA: TGTGCCAGCAGGGTACAGGGGTCGAACACCGGGGAGCTGTTTTTT

J: TRBJ2-1
D: .
V: TRBV29-1
size: many
CDR3: CSVHPRPGSDPSGNEQFF
DNA: TGCAGCGTCCATCCTCGACCCGGGAGCGACCCCTCTGGCAATGAGCAGTTCTTC

J: TRBJ2-7
D: .
V: TRBV7-9
size: many
CDR3: CASSHPRYEQYF
DNA: TGTGCCAGCAGCCACCCGCGGTACGAGCAGTACTTC

J: TRBJ1-2
D: .
V: TRBV12-3/TRBV12-4
size: few
CDR3: CASSPGLGYGYTF
DNA: TGTGCCAGCAGTCCAGGGTTGGGCTATGGCTACACCTTC

J: TRBJ1-3
D: .
V: TRBV5-6
size: many
CDR3: CASSSLSGPGNTIYF
DNA: TGTGCCAGCAGCTCTCTCTCTGGTCCGGGAAACACCATATATTTT

J: TRBJ2-7
D: .
V: TRBV27
size: few
CDR3: CASSPSGASPYEQYF
DNA: TGTGCCAGCAGTCCATCCGGGGCCTCGCCCTACGAGCAGTACTTC